This T cell receptor (beta chain) is from a study of shared clonotypes between healthy human individuals. Overall study context: Aged between 18 and 49, the donors were a couple of women and three men. A donor's plate count was three for CD4 naive and three for CD4 memory; CD8 naive had two and CD8 memory one. Findings of the study overall: Naive subsets generally exceeded memory subsets in estimated richness.

The study drew all its donors from Caucasian adults living in Nashville, Tennessee. Generated by immunoSEQ multiplex PCR, the TCRdb table keeps only in-frame clones and is missing some. Among around 940,000 clones listed, 60% to 85% were seen once. Turning to this clone: Its antigen remains unknown.

This CDR3 contains 15 residues. Germline values: CDR1 SGDLS, CDR2 YYNGEE. V lost 4 bases, J lost 7 bases, and 6 bases stayed unmatched. Sample: memory CD4+ T cells sorted from blood. Subset in this sample: CD45RA-negative fraction. This sequence originates from a man younger than 35 in good health. The chain uses TRBV9 and TRBJ1-6, with 9 bases fitting TRBD1. CDR3 sequence: CASSPLGTGNSPLHF. The CDR3 DNA reads TGTGCCAGCAGCCCACTTGGGACAGGGAATTCACCCCTCCACTTT. The complete variable domain, with remaining parts taken from reference TRBV9 and TRBJ1-6, reads DSGVTQTPKHLITATGQRVTLRCSPRSGDLSVYWYQQSLDQGLQFLIQYYNGEERAKGNILERFSAQQFPDLHSELNLSSLELGDSALYFCASSPLGTGNSPLHFGNGTRLTVT.